What follows are 20 T cell receptor beta chains derived from one specimen sequenced in a study of regulatory T cells in long-lasting Graves disease. Sample time point: newly diagnosed GD, antithyroid drugs for less than 3 months. Extracted RNA from PBMCs served as the source of the TCR library. Arm-PCR of CDR3 regions and iRepertoire HTBI primers were used to build TCR beta libraries. TCRdb redid the calling of the multiplex PCR reads with MiXCR, one entry per CDR3 protein. Of approximately 470,000 distinct CDR3 sequences detected, around 15% appear once; the ten largest clones hold more than 9%. The sample was also linked to a second study, of T cells in Graves' hyperthyroidism and ophthalmopathy.

Specimen: peripheral blood mononuclear cells (PBMCs), collected at new diagnosis, from a patient treated with antithyroid drugs. The receptors derive from a man aged 40-55 years with Graves disease.

This clonotype was recorded at least ten times. The chain combines TRBV11-3 with TRBJ2-1; tentatively, D is TRBD2 (6 bases). The germline V gene has CDR1 SGHNT and CDR2 YENEEA. The CDR3 totals 15 residues. The V and J ends lost 4 bases and 6 bases respectively, with 16 bases between them. The CDR3 DNA sequence: TGTGCCAGCAGCTACCCGACTAGAGGATCCAATGAGCAGTTCTTC. Protein sequence: CASSYPTRGSNEQFF. The whole variable domain, remainder taken from reference TRBV11-3 and TRBJ2-1, is EAGVVQSPRYKIIEKKQPVAFWCNPISGHNTLYWYLQNLGQGPELLIRYENEEAVDDSQLPKDRFSAERLKGVDSTLKIQPAELGDSAVYLCASSYPTRGSNEQFFGPGTRLTVL.

The table lists this clonotype with many counts. This sequence joins TRBV15 and TRBJ2-7, with TRBD1 identical over 11 bases. The ends lost 0 bases at V and 3 bases at J; junction bases unmatched: 1. Germline lookup yields CDR1 LNHNV and CDR2 YYDKDF (reference sequence). This CDR3 contains 15 residues. This CDR3 reads CATSREGTGGYEQYF. Here the CDR3 DNA reads TGTGCCACCAGCAGAGAGGGGACAGGGGGCTACGAGCAGTACTTC.

This clonotype was found many times. The gene calls are TRBV28 and TRBJ2-1, with TRBD2 identical over 10 bases. The V segment lost 2 bases and the J segment 3 bases; nucleotides outside the gene matches: 1. This CDR3 contains 15 residues. Germline CDR1 reads MDHEN; CDR2 reads SYDVKM. The CDR3 reads CASSLRLAGYNEQFF. The CDR3, as DNA: TGTGCCAGCAGTTTACGACTAGCGGGCTACAATGAGCAGTTCTTC.

This clonotype was detected ten times or more. The chain couples TRBV2 to TRBJ2-1, with 8 bases identical to TRBD2. The CDR3 length is 14 residues. Trimming took 7 bases from V and 9 from J; bases not matched to a gene: 11. Germline CDR1 is SNHLY and CDR2 is FYNNEI. CDR3 sequence reads: CASTGGRDIGEQFF. CDR3 bases: TGTGCCAGCACGGGGGGGCGAGATATTGGTGAGCAGTTCTTC. The full variable domain, completed using reference TRBV2 and TRBJ2-1, is EPEVTQTPSHQVTQMGQEVILRCVPISNHLYFYWYRQILGQKVEFLVSFYNNEISEKSEIFDDQFSVERPDGSNFTLKIRSTKLEDSAMYFCASTGGRDIGEQFFGPGTRLTVL.

The rearrangement joins TRBV6-4 to TRBJ2-2; no clear D gene. The CDR3 loop spans 14 amino acids. The ends were cut back, 3 bases at V and 4 bases at J, with 9 bases in the middle. CDR1 and CDR2 (germline): MRHNA, SNTAGT. The CDR3 nucleotides are TGTGCCAGCAGTGAACGTGGTGGCACCGGGGAGCTGTTTTTT. Translation: CASSERGGTGELFF.

Ten or more counts support this clonotype. The gene calls are TRBV28 and TRBJ2-5; 12 bases are a match to TRBD2. This CDR3 has 15 amino acids. Germline lookup yields CDR1 MDHEN and CDR2 SYDVKM. V shed 4 bases, J shed 5 bases, and the junction held 5 bases outside the gene matches. The CDR3 region is CASSSLAGGVETQYF. The DNA of the CDR3 is TGTGCCAGCAGTTCGCTAGCGGGAGGGGTCGAGACCCAGTACTTC.

V and J are TRBV29-1 and TRBJ2-2; 12 positions match TRBD2. Germline V gene sequence: CDR1 SQVTM, CDR2 ANQGSEA. CDR3 length: 14 residues. V shed 7 bases, J shed 3 bases, and the junction held 3 bases outside the gene matches. The CDR3 DNA sequence: TGCAGCGCCGGACTAGCGGGATACACCGGGGAGCTGTTTTTT. This translates into CSAGLAGYTGELFF.

The rearrangement joins TRBV30 to TRBJ1-6; D is possibly TRBD1 (5 bases). The CDR3 totals 15 residues. V gave up 2 bases and J gave up 8 bases, with 16 bases separating them. The germline gives CDR1 GTSNPN, CDR2 SVGIG (reference sequence). The CDR3 protein is CAWSPQDSLDSPLHF. The CDR3 DNA reads TGTGCCTGGAGTCCACAGGACTCCTTGGATTCACCCCTCCACTTT.

This clonotype was recorded many times. The V and J genes are TRBV3-1 and TRBJ2-5; D uncertain. CDR3 length: 11 amino acids. Trimming cost V 7 bases and J 8 bases, with 11 bases left between them. Germline V CDR1 and CDR2: LGHDT, YNNKEL (reference sequence). The CDR3 spells CASTVGDTQYF. The CDR3 DNA reads as TGTGCCAGCACCGTTGGTGATACCCAGTACTTC.

The chain uses TRBV12-3 or TRBV12-4 and TRBJ2-3; D unclear. The ends were cut back, 5 bases at V and 0 bases at J, with 15 bases in the middle. There are 16 residues in the CDR3. The CDR3 spells CASSTTLSSSTDTQYF. The CDR3 DNA is TGTGCCAGCAGTACCACCCTGAGCTCTAGCACAGATACGCAGTATTTT.

Details on this clonotype: A read error may be the cause here, since a much bigger clone is one base away. This rearrangement joins TRBV10-1 to TRBJ2-7, with D perhaps TRBD1 or TRBD2 (5 bases each). This CDR3 spans 11 amino acids. Germline CDR1 WNHNN, CDR2 SYGVQD (reference sequence). Here the CDR3 DNA reads TGCGCCAGCGGGACGGCCTACGAGCAGTGCTTC. Translation gives CASGTAYEQCF.

This clonotype was seen more than once but under ten times. This chain links TRBV6-1 with TRBJ2-7, with D possibly called TRBD1 or TRBD2 (5 bases each). The CDR3 covers 15 residues. CDR1 MNHNS and CDR2 SASEGT come from the germline V gene. V gave up 1 base and J gave up 2 bases, with 12 bases separating them. CDR3 nucleotides: TGTGCCAGCAGTGAAGTGCCCGGGGCACCCTACGAGCAGTACTTC. It yields the protein CASSEVPGAPYEQYF.

This clonotype was seen many times. The rearrangement links TRBV10-3 to TRBJ1-1; a possible D gene is TRBD1 (5 bases). CDR1 ENHRY and CDR2 SYGVKD come from the germline V gene. The CDR3 sequence is 14 residues long. Trimming pared 5 bases from V and 11 bases from J, leaving 21 bases between. The chain's CDR3 is CAISSGTTLDGAFF. CDR3 nucleotides: TGTGCCATCAGTTCCGGGACGACTCTCGACGGGGCTTTCTTT.

This clonotype has at least ten counts. J is TRBJ1-2 and V is TRBV28, with 11 bases fitting TRBD1. V trimming: 1 base; J trimming: 4 bases; junction bases outside the gene matches: 8. Germline assignment: CDR1 MDHEN and CDR2 SYDVKM. The CDR3 runs to 17 residues. CDR3 region: CASSLSGTGGILYGYTF. The CDR3 DNA reads TGTGCCAGCAGTTTATCAGGGACAGGGGGGATCCTCTATGGCTACACCTTC.

This chain uses TRBV29-1 with TRBJ1-1; 8 bases line up with TRBD1. The V and J ends lost 7 bases and 0 bases, in that order; junction bases with no gene match: 4. There are 13 residues in the CDR3. Germline V gene lookup returns CDR1 SQVTM and CDR2 ANQGSEA. The CDR3 DNA reads TGCAGCGGCCGGACAGGGATGAACACTGAAGCTTTCTTT. This gives the protein CSGRTGMNTEAFF.

A word on this clonotype: A much larger clone differs by one base, so this may be a read error. The V gene is TRBV11-2, the J gene TRBJ2-7, with D perhaps matching TRBD2 (6 bases). V was pared by 5 bases and J by 3 bases, with 14 bases between. This CDR3 has 14 residues. Germline loops: CDR1 SGHAT, CDR2 FQNNGV. DNA of the CDR3: TGTGCCAGCAGCCCCGAGACTAGACTCTACGAGCAGTACTTC. Translation: CASSPETRLYEQYF.

This clonotype has ten or more counts. The V and J genes are TRBV12-3 or TRBV12-4 and TRBJ2-3; D uncertain. The length of the CDR3 is 12 residues. Trimming removed 4 bases at V and 2 bases at J, with 4 bases between. The DNA of the CDR3 is TGTGCCAGCAGTTGGCTCACAGATACGCAGTATTTT. Translation: CASSWLTDTQYF.

This clonotype was recorded only once. A much larger clone is a single base away; this may be a read error. This chain links TRBV5-1 with TRBJ1-4; 9 bases map to TRBD1. There are 15 residues in the CDR3. Germline V gives CDR1 SGHRS, CDR2 YFSETQ. The CDR3 coding sequence is TGCGCCAGCAGCACAGGGGACAGGGAAGCAGAAAAACTGTCTTTT. It codes for CASSTGDREAEKLSF.

The chain has TRBV5-1 and TRBJ2-1; tentatively, D is TRBD1 or TRBD2 (5 bases each). The V and J ends lost 3 bases and 5 bases respectively, with 21 bases between them. The CDR3 totals 17 residues. Per germline, CDR1 SGHRS and CDR2 YFSETQ. CDR3: CASSCHRTGTVDNEQFF. The CDR3 bases are TGCGCCAGCAGCTGCCACCGAACCGGGACGGTCGACAATGAGCAGTTCTTC.

This clonotype was seen a handful of times. This sequence joins TRBV30 and TRBJ1-2, with D uncertain. Trimming removed 5 bases from V and 4 bases from J, with 17 bases in between. CDR1 is GTSNPN, CDR2 SVGIG, per germline (reference sequence). The CDR3 has 14 amino acids. In DNA form, the CDR3 reads TGTGCCTGGGTAGGCTCCCGCGGGTTCTATGGCTACACCTTC. It translates to CAWVGSRGFYGYTF.